This is a list of T cell receptor beta chains from one sample in a study of PD-1 blockade in classical Hodgkin lymphoma. Data came from immunoSEQ multiplex PCR; TCRdb stores just in-frame clones and leaves some out. The table records about 24,000 clones, approximately 67% of them present only once. The source was peripheral blood mononuclear cells (PBMCs), collected before the fourth cycle of nivolumab. All receptors derive from a human donor with classical Hodgkin lymphoma. Both conserved end residues are part of each CDR3. The D gene is left open where the match is weak. Clone size is shown for a subset of rows, as once, few, many or a class of expanded clone.

clone size: -
D gene: -
CDR3 length: 13
V gene: TRBV28
J gene: TRBJ2-7
CDR3 DNA: TGTGCCAGCAGTTATAGCATCCTCTACGAGCAGTACTTC
CDR3 protein: CASSYSILYEQYF

clone size: -
D gene: -
CDR3 length: 15
V gene: TRBV6-5
J gene: TRBJ1-1
CDR3 DNA: TGTGCCAGCAGTTCCCCCCTGATCGAGCGCACTGAAGCTTTCTTT
CDR3 protein: CASSSPLIERTEAFF

clone size: -
D gene: -
CDR3 length: 15
V gene: TRBV10-3
J gene: TRBJ1-5
CDR3 DNA: TGTGCCATCAGTGAGTCGATTCAGAACAATCAGCCCCAGCATTTT
CDR3 protein: CAISESIQNNQPQHF

clone size: -
D gene: -
CDR3 length: 14
V gene: TRBV6-5
J gene: TRBJ2-3
CDR3 DNA: TGTGCCAGCAGTTTTAGGGGAGACACAGATACGCAGTATTTT
CDR3 protein: CASSFRGDTDTQYF

clone size: few
D gene: -
CDR3 length: 12
V gene: TRBV9
J gene: TRBJ2-5
CDR3 DNA: TGTGCCAGCAGCGTAGATTTAGAGACCCAGTACTTC
CDR3 protein: CASSVDLETQYF

clone size: -
D gene: TRBD2
CDR3 length: 15
V gene: TRBV5-1
J gene: TRBJ2-5
CDR3 DNA: TGCGCCAGCAGCTTGTTACTAGCGGGAGGAGAGACCCAGTACTTC
CDR3 protein: CASSLLLAGGETQYF

clone size: -
D gene: -
CDR3 length: 15
V gene: TRBV6-4
J gene: TRBJ2-5
CDR3 DNA: TGTGCCAGCAGTTACTCGAGGTCAGGGAGTGAGACCCAGTACTTC
CDR3 protein: CASSYSRSGSETQYF

clone size: medium-sized
D gene: TRBD1
CDR3 length: 14
V gene: TRBV27
J gene: TRBJ2-1
CDR3 DNA: TGTGCCAGCGTAGAGGACAGGGGGCAGGTTGGGCAGTTCTTC
CDR3 protein: CASVEDRGQVGQFF

clone size: -
D gene: -
CDR3 length: 13
V gene: TRBV6-6
J gene: TRBJ1-5
CDR3 DNA: TGTGCCAGCAGTTATTCCGTGAATCAGCCCCAGCATTTT
CDR3 protein: CASSYSVNQPQHF

clone size: -
D gene: -
CDR3 length: 13
V gene: TRBV10-1
J gene: TRBJ2-3
CDR3 DNA: TGCGCCTCTGGCCGGTCTAGCACAGATACGCAGTATTTT
CDR3 protein: CASGRSSTDTQYF

clone size: -
D gene: -
CDR3 length: 16
V gene: TRBV6-1
J gene: TRBJ1-6
CDR3 DNA: TGTGCCAGCAGTGCTGGGGGAGGTCCGCACTATTCACCCCTCCACTTT
CDR3 protein: CASSAGGGPHYSPLHF

clone size: -
D gene: -
CDR3 length: 11
V gene: TRBV6-5
J gene: TRBJ1-2
CDR3 DNA: TGTGCCAGCAGTTCCTCCGGCGGCTACACCTTC
CDR3 protein: CASSSSGGYTF

clone size: -
D gene: -
CDR3 length: 13
V gene: TRBV6-5
J gene: TRBJ1-1
CDR3 DNA: TGTGCCAGCAGTTACGGGTCTAGGACTGAAGCTTTCTTT
CDR3 protein: CASSYGSRTEAFF

clone size: few
D gene: -
CDR3 length: 13
V gene: TRBV27
J gene: TRBJ1-2
CDR3 DNA: TGTGCCAGCAGTTCCACCTTGGGTTATGGCTACACCTTC
CDR3 protein: CASSSTLGYGYTF

clone size: -
D gene: TRBD2
CDR3 length: 14
V gene: TRBV2
J gene: TRBJ2-5
CDR3 DNA: TGTGCCAGCAGTACGGGGGGGGATCTAGAGACCCAGTACTTC
CDR3 protein: CASSTGGDLETQYF

clone size: few
D gene: -
CDR3 length: 14
V gene: TRBV9
J gene: TRBJ1-1
CDR3 DNA: TGTGCCAGCAGCCCTCAGTGGGGGAACACTGAAGCTTTCTTT
CDR3 protein: CASSPQWGNTEAFF

clone size: -
D gene: -
CDR3 length: 14
V gene: TRBV5-1
J gene: TRBJ1-2
CDR3 DNA: TGCGCCAGCAGCTTGGAGACCCCGAACTATGGCTACACCTTC
CDR3 protein: CASSLETPNYGYTF

clone size: -
D gene: TRBD2
CDR3 length: 14
V gene: TRBV6-6
J gene: TRBJ2-7
CDR3 DNA: TGTGCCAGCAGTTACTCGCGGGGGTCAGACGAGCAGTACTTC
CDR3 protein: CASSYSRGSDEQYF

clone size: few
D gene: TRBD1
CDR3 length: 16
V gene: TRBV18
J gene: TRBJ2-2
CDR3 DNA: TGTGCCAGCTCACCGCAGGGGGCAAGTAACACCGGGGAGCTGTTTTTT
CDR3 protein: CASSPQGASNTGELFF

clone size: -
D gene: TRBD1
CDR3 length: 13
V gene: TRBV11-2
J gene: TRBJ1-1
CDR3 DNA: TGTGCCAGCAGCGGACGGACAGGGGATGAAGCTTTCTTT
CDR3 protein: CASSGRTGDEAFF

clone size: -
D gene: -
CDR3 length: 15
V gene: TRBV7-3
J gene: TRBJ2-2
CDR3 DNA: TGTGCCAGCAGACGGACACCAGCGAACACCGGGGAGCTGTTTTTT
CDR3 protein: CASRRTPANTGELFF

clone size: -
D gene: -
CDR3 length: 16
V gene: TRBV27
J gene: TRBJ1-3
CDR3 DNA: TGTGCCAGCAGTTTATCAGGGATCGGCCCTGGAAACACCATATATTTT
CDR3 protein: CASSLSGIGPGNTIYF

clone size: -
D gene: TRBD1
CDR3 length: 16
V gene: TRBV18
J gene: TRBJ1-2
CDR3 DNA: TGTGCCAGCTCACCATCGGTCGGACAGGGGATATATGGCTACACCTTC
CDR3 protein: CASSPSVGQGIYGYTF

clone size: -
D gene: -
CDR3 length: 13
V gene: TRBV30
J gene: TRBJ2-3
CDR3 DNA: TGTGCCTGGAGTAAAGTTCGGACAGATACGCAGTATTTT
CDR3 protein: CAWSKVRTDTQYF

clone size: -
D gene: -
CDR3 length: 15
V gene: TRBV28
J gene: TRBJ2-2
CDR3 DNA: TGTGCCAGCAGCTTGGACGGGACGGTGGCCGGGGAGCTGTTTTTT
CDR3 protein: CASSLDGTVAGELFF

clone size: once
D gene: TRBD1
CDR3 length: 17
V gene: TRBV9
J gene: TRBJ2-1
CDR3 DNA: TGTGCCAGCAGCGCAACTCCGGACAGGGAATCTGGAGGGGAGCAGTTCTTC
CDR3 protein: CASSATPDRESGGEQFF

clone size: -
D gene: -
CDR3 length: 13
V gene: TRBV10-3
J gene: TRBJ1-5
CDR3 DNA: TGTGCCATCAGTGTGGCAGCAGATCAGCCCCAGCATTTT
CDR3 protein: CAISVAADQPQHF

clone size: -
D gene: -
CDR3 length: 13
V gene: TRBV2
J gene: TRBJ1-1
CDR3 DNA: TGTGCCAGCAGCCTACAGGTTAACACTGAAGCTTTCTTT
CDR3 protein: CASSLQVNTEAFF

clone size: -
D gene: -
CDR3 length: 14
V gene: TRBV2
J gene: TRBJ1-4
CDR3 DNA: TGTGCCAGCTCGACGGTTGCAGCTAATGAAAAACTGTTTTTT
CDR3 protein: CASSTVAANEKLFF

clone size: -
D gene: -
CDR3 length: 13
V gene: TRBV6-4
J gene: TRBJ2-7
CDR3 DNA: TGTGCCAGCAGTTCGACGGCTGCCGGTGAGCAGTACTTC
CDR3 protein: CASSSTAAGEQYF

clone size: -
D gene: -
CDR3 length: 15
V gene: TRBV4-2
J gene: TRBJ1-6
CDR3 DNA: TGTGCCAGCAGACCAGAAATTACAGAGAATTCACCCCTCCACTTT
CDR3 protein: CASRPEITENSPLHF

clone size: -
D gene: -
CDR3 length: 15
V gene: TRBV4-2
J gene: TRBJ1-4
CDR3 DNA: TGTGCCAGCAGCCAAGTGGCGCAGGGAAATGAAAAACTGTTTTTT
CDR3 protein: CASSQVAQGNEKLFF

clone size: once
D gene: -
CDR3 length: 11
V gene: TRBV19
J gene: TRBJ1-4
CDR3 DNA: TGTGCCAGTACCCAGGATGAAAAACTGTTTTTT
CDR3 protein: CASTQDEKLFF

clone size: -
D gene: TRBD2
CDR3 length: 14
V gene: TRBV28
J gene: TRBJ2-7
CDR3 DNA: TGTGCCAGCAGTTTGGGAGGGGCTGGGTACGAGCAGTACTTC
CDR3 protein: CASSLGGAGYEQYF

clone size: -
D gene: TRBD1
CDR3 length: 14
V gene: TRBV14
J gene: TRBJ1-6
CDR3 DNA: TGTGCCAGCAGCCACCGGGACAGGGGTTCACCCCTCCACTTT
CDR3 protein: CASSHRDRGSPLHF

clone size: -
D gene: TRBD2
CDR3 length: 12
V gene: TRBV7-9
J gene: TRBJ2-1
CDR3 DNA: TGTGCCAGTCTGGGGACTAGCAATGAGCAGTTCTTC
CDR3 protein: CASLGTSNEQFF

clone size: -
D gene: -
CDR3 length: 13
V gene: TRBV27
J gene: TRBJ1-6
CDR3 DNA: TGTGCCAGCAGTTTTGGGGGTGATTCACCCCTCCACTTT
CDR3 protein: CASSFGGDSPLHF

clone size: -
D gene: TRBD1
CDR3 length: 14
V gene: TRBV6-6
J gene: TRBJ2-2
CDR3 DNA: TGTGCCAGCATGGGACAGTCCAACACCGGGGAGCTGTTTTTT
CDR3 protein: CASMGQSNTGELFF

clone size: -
D gene: TRBD2
CDR3 length: 18
V gene: TRBV7-9
J gene: TRBJ2-1
CDR3 DNA: TGTGCCAGCCTACCCGGGGAGGGCTCAACGAGCTCCTACAATGAGCAGTTCTTC
CDR3 protein: CASLPGEGSTSSYNEQFF